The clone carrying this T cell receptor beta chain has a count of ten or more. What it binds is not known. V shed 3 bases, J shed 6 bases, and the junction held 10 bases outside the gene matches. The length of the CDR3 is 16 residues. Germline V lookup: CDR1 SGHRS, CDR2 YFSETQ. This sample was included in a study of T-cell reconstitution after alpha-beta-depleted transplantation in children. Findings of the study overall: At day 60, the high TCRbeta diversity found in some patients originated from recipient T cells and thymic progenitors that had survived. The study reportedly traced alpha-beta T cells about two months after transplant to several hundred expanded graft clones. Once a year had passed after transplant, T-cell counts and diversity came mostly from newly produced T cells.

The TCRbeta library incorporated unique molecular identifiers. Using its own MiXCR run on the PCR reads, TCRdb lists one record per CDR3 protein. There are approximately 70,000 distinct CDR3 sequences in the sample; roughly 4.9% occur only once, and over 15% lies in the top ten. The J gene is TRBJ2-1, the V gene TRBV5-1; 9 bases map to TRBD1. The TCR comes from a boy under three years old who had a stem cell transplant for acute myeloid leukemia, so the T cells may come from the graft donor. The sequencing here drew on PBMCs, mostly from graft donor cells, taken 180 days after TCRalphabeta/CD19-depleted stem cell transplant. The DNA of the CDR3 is TGCGCCAGCAGCTCCACACAGGGGGCGCGGGGCAATGAGCAGTTCTTC. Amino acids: CASSSTQGARGNEQFF.